The clone carrying this T cell receptor beta chain was detected many times. The sample is drawn from a study of T cell repertoires in cytomegalovirus infection. Whole-study context: Public TCR beta signature analysis indicated the presence of both CMV infection and matching HLA type.

TCRdb reprocessed the reads with MiXCR, giving one entry per CDR3 protein. The sample consists of more than 85,000 distinct CDR3 sequences, about a quarter of them appearing once. CDR3 length equals 16 residues. The germline gives CDR1 MDHEN, CDR2 SYDVKM. J gave up 4 bases and V 7 bases, and 14 bases lay outside the gene matches. This sequence was found in a human donor in good health (CMV status not recorded). Some clones in this sample may be carry-over from other donors' samples. The V call is TRBV28, the J call TRBJ1-1, with TRBD1 matching 8 bases. The sequencing sample was made of CD8+ T cells from PBMCs. The CDR3 here is CASNPRQGPRSTEAFF. The DNA for the CDR3 is TGTGCCAGCAACCCCCGACAGGGGCCCCGAAGCACTGAAGCTTTCTTT.